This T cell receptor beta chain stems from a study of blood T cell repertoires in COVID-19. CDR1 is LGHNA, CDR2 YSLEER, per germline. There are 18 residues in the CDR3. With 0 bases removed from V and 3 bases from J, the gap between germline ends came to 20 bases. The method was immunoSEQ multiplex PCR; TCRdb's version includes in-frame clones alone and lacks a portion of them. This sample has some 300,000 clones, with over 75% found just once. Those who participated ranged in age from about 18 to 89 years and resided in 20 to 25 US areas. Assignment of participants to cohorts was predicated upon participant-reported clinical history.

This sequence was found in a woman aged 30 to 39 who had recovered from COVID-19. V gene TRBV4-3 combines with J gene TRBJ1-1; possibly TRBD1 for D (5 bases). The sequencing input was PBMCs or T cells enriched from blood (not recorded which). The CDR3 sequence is CASSQDLPGPRGYTEAFF. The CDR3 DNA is TGCGCCAGCAGCCAAGATCTGCCGGGACCCCGGGGGTACACTGAAGCTTTCTTT.